This TCR beta chain originates from a study of blood T cell repertoires in COVID-19. Study-level background: Both acute and convalescent COVID-19 samples were obtained from the United States, Italy and Spain. Sources were T cells, B-cell-depleted T cells, or PBMCs; the material itself was cDNA or gDNA.

Losses at the gene ends were 7 bases for V and 0 bases for J; bases not matched to a gene: 8. CDR3 length: 15 amino acids. Germline V gene data show CDR1 as SGHTS and CDR2 as YDEGEE. Per the original data handling: Reference gene primer amplification in the assay estimated nucleated cell counts. Clones were read by immunoSEQ multiplex PCR, and TCRdb kept only the in-frame ones, dropping some. V, J and clone size were drawn from that table, and D and trimming were deduced from the DNA. The top ten hold 7.5% to 8.5% of the sample, which has fewer than 150,000 clones, around 82% seen once. The sample taken for sequencing was peripheral blood. The TCR comes from a human donor in a cohort sampled during active COVID-19. This chain uses TRBV5-8 with TRBJ2-3, with 7 bases that match TRBD2. For the CDR3, the DNA is TGTGCCAGCCGAAGGGGCGGGGGTAGCACAGATACGCAGTATTTT. Encoded protein: CASRRGGGSTDTQYF.